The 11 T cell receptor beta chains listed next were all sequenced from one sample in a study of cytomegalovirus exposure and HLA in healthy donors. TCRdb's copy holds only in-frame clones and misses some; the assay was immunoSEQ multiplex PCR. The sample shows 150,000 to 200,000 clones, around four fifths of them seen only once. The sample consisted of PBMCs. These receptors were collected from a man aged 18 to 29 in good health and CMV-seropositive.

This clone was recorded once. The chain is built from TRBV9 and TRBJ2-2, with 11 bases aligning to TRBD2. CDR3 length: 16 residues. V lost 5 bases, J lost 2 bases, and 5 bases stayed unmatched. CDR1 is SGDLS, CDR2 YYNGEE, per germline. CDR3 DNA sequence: TGTGCCAGCAGGACAGGGACTAGCGGCAACACCGGGGAGCTGTTTTTT. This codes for CASRTGTSGNTGELFF.

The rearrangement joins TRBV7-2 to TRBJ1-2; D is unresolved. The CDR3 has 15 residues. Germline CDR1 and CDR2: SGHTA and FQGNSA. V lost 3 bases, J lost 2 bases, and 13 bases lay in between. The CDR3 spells CASSLDWAANYGYTF. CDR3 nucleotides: TGTGCCAGCAGCTTGGACTGGGCTGCGAACTATGGCTACACCTTC.

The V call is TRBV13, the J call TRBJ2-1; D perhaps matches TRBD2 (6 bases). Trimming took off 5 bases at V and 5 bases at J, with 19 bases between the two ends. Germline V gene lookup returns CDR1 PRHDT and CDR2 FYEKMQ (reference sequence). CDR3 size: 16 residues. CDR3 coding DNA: TGTGCCAGCAGCGAAGGCAGAGGACGGAGGGACAATGAGCAGTTCTTC. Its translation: CASSEGRGRRDNEQFF.

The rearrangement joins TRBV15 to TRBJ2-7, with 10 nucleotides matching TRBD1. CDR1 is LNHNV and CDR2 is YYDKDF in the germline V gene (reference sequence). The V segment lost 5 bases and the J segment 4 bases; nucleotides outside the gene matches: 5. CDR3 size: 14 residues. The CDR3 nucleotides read TGTGCCACCAGCCCCCTGGGACAGGGGTACGAGCAGTACTTC. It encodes CATSPLGQGYEQYF.

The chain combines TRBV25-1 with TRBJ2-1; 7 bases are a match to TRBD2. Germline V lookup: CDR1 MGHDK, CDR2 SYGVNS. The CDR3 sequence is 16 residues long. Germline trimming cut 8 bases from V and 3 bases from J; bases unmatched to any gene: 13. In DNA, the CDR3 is TGTGCCAGCCTTAACTCGGGGGGTTCGCTCTACAATGAGCAGTTCTTC. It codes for CASLNSGGSLYNEQFF.

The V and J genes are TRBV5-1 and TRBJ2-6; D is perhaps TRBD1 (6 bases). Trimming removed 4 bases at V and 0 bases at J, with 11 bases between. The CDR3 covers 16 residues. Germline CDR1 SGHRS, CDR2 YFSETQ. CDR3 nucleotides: TGCGCCAGCAGCAAAGACAGGCACTCTGGGGCCAACGTCCTGACTTTC. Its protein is CASSKDRHSGANVLTF.

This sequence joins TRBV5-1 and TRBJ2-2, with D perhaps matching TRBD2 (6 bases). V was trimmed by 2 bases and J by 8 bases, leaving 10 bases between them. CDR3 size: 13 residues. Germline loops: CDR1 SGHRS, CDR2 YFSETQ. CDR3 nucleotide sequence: TGCGCCAGCAGCTTTGAGCGGGTGGGGGAGCTGTTTTTT. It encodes CASSFERVGELFF.

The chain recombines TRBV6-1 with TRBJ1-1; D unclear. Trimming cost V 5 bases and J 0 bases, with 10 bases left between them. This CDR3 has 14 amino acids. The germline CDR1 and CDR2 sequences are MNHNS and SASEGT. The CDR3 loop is CASSPEGVNTEAFF. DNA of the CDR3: TGTGCCAGCAGTCCAGAGGGTGTGAACACTGAAGCTTTCTTT.

The CDR3 DNA reads TGCGCCAGCAGCCCCGGACTAGTCAATGAGCAGTTCTTC. This sequence encodes CASSPGLVNEQFF. The chain employs TRBV5-1 and TRBJ2-1; TRBD2 aligns across 7 bases. Trimming removed 4 bases from V and 6 bases from J; junction bases left unmatched: 4. Germline V CDR1 and CDR2: SGHRS, YFSETQ. The CDR3 has 13 residues.

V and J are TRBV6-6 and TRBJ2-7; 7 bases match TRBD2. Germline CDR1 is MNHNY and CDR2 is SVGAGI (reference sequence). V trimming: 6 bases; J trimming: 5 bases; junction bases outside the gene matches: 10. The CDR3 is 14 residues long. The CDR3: CASSKVAGGDEQYF. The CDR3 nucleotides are TGTGCCAGCAGCAAAGTAGCGGGCGGGGACGAGCAGTACTTC.

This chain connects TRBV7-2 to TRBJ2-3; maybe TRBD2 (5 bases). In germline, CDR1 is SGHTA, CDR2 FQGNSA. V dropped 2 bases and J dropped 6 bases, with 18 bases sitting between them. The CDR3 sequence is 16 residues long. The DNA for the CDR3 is TGTGCCAGCAGCTTATTGGGGTCCATGGGAGACGATACGCAGTATTTT. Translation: CASSLLGSMGDDTQYF.